The 16 T cell receptor beta chains below all came from one sample that was sequenced in a study of T cell repertoires in cytomegalovirus infection. TCRdb reanalysed the reads using MiXCR and keeps one entry per CDR3 protein. The data hold 310,000 or so distinct CDR3 sequences, with roughly 16% observed a single time. The sample was PBMCs. Receptors originate from a human donor in good health (CMV status not recorded). Some clones in this sample may be carry-over from other donors' samples.

This clonotype has ten or more counts. V gene TRBV6-5 combines with J gene TRBJ1-1; TRBD1 matches at 8 bases. Trimming took 1 base from V and 5 from J; bases not matched to a gene: 12. CDR1 is MNHEY, CDR2 SVGAGI, per germline. This CDR3 is built from 17 residues. The CDR3: CASSYLAGGAGLTEAFF. The CDR3, as DNA: TGTGCCAGCAGTTACTTGGCAGGGGGCGCGGGACTAACTGAAGCTTTCTTT.

V is TRBV7-2 and J is TRBJ2-2; D remains ambiguous. The germline gives CDR1 SGHTA, CDR2 FQGNSA. This CDR3 comprises 12 residues. With 6 bases removed from V and 4 bases from J, the gap between germline ends came to 6 bases. The chain's CDR3 is CASSKSTGELFF. CDR3 nucleotide sequence: TGTGCCAGCAGTAAGAGCACCGGGGAGCTGTTTTTT.

There are a few counts of this clonotype. The chain has TRBV3-1 and TRBJ1-4; D remains ambiguous. CDR3 length: 17 amino acids. The V gene's germline CDR1 is LGHDT and CDR2 YNNKEL (reference sequence). V was pared by 4 bases and J by 7 bases, with 22 bases between. Here the CDR3 reads CASSRESGAPDREKLFF. CDR3 DNA sequence: TGTGCCAGCAGCCGCGAATCAGGAGCCCCGGACCGTGAAAAACTGTTTTTT.

The table lists this clonotype with a few counts. This chain connects TRBV10-2 to TRBJ2-1, with 9 bases fitting TRBD2. CDR3 length: 15 amino acids. Germline trimming cut 6 bases from V and 4 bases from J; bases unmatched to any gene: 7. Germline V gene lookup returns CDR1 WSHSY and CDR2 SAAADI. The CDR3 DNA reads TGCGCCAGCAGGGAGGCGGGGGGGCTGTACAATGAGCAGTTCTTC. It encodes CASREAGGLYNEQFF.

Concerning this clonotype: A much larger clonotype is one base distant, so this may be a read error. J is TRBJ2-2 and V is TRBV2, with TRBD1 identical over 8 bases. Looked up from germline, CDR1 is SNHLY and CDR2 is FYNNEI. The CDR3 totals 14 residues. With 3 bases clipped from V and 9 bases from J, the junction kept 6 bases outside the gene matches. CDR3 sequence reads: CASSDRTGFRELFF. The CDR3 nucleotides read TGTGCCAGCAGTGACAGGACAGGGTTCAGGGAGCTGTTTTTT.

This clonotype was recorded a few times. The chain has TRBV2 and TRBJ1-2, with D possibly being TRBD1 (5 bases). Per the germline V gene, CDR1 is SNHLY and CDR2 is FYNNEI. Trimming took 1 base from V and 5 from J, leaving 8 bases between them. The CDR3 loop spans 13 amino acids. The CDR3 region has the DNA TGTGCCAGCAGTGAAGACGGGGGTTATGGCTACACCTTC. Its protein product is CASSEDGGYGYTF.

The table lists this clonotype with many counts. This chain joins TRBV12-3 or TRBV12-4 and TRBJ2-1; 10 positions agree with TRBD2. With 4 bases clipped from V and 8 bases from J, the junction kept 8 bases outside the gene matches. The CDR3 is made up of 15 amino acids. The CDR3 nucleotides are TGTGCCAGCAGTTCGCAGCGGGGGGGGCTCGATGAGCAGTTCTTC. This translates into CASSSQRGGLDEQFF.

This clonotype was recorded at least ten times. In DNA form, the CDR3 reads TGTGCCAGCAGCCCCGGAGGCGGGGGATATAGCACAGATACGCAGTATTTT. It encodes CASSPGGGGYSTDTQYF. The rearrangement links TRBV7-6 to TRBJ2-3; 7 bases agree with TRBD2. The germline gives CDR1 SGHVS, CDR2 FNYEAQ. The CDR3 runs 17 residues. V dropped 5 bases and J dropped 0; count of bases not matched to a gene: 11.

The V and J genes are TRBV12-3 or TRBV12-4 and TRBJ2-1, with 7 nucleotides matching TRBD1. The CDR3 contains 16 residues. Trimming at V came to 7 bases and at J to 3 bases, leaving 12 bases not matched to a gene. This chain's CDR3 is CASKPSGQILYNEQFF. As DNA, the CDR3 is TGTGCCAGCAAGCCTTCGGGACAGATCCTCTACAATGAGCAGTTCTTC.

The J gene is TRBJ2-7, the V gene TRBV6-1, with 7 bases aligning to TRBD2. Germline CDR1 MNHNS, CDR2 SASEGT. V lost 6 bases, J lost 7 bases, and 12 bases stayed unmatched. This CDR3 has 14 amino acids. The CDR3 nucleotides are TGTGCCAGCAGCTGGACTAGGCAAGGAGGGGAGCAGTACTTC. Its translation is CASSWTRQGGEQYF.

This chain connects TRBV19 to TRBJ1-5; D ambiguous. The V gene lost 7 bases and the J gene lost 2 bases, with 15 bases spanning the gap. Germline lookup yields CDR1 LNHDA and CDR2 SQIVND (reference sequence). The CDR3 loop spans 15 amino acids. The CDR3: CASTPWGEGNQPQHF. The CDR3 region has the DNA TGTGCCAGTACGCCCTGGGGAGAGGGCAATCAGCCCCAGCATTTT.

This clonotype has a count of ten or more. J is TRBJ2-5 and V is TRBV7-2; no definite D call. This CDR3 comprises 13 residues. Germline-derived CDR1 and CDR2 are SGHTA and FQGNSA. Trimming took 0 bases from V and 2 from J, leaving 4 bases between them. CDR3 region: CASSLAWQETQYF. Here the CDR3 DNA reads TGTGCCAGCAGCTTAGCCTGGCAAGAGACCCAGTACTTC.

This clonotype turned up a few times. The genes are TRBV27 and TRBJ2-5, with TRBD1 identical over 11 bases. The CDR3 consists of 14 residues. The germline V gene encodes CDR1 MNHEY and CDR2 SMNVEV (reference sequence). V was pared by 5 bases and J by 7 bases, with 6 bases of the junction left unmatched. In DNA form, the CDR3 reads TGTGCCAGCAGTGGACAGGGGGCAAGGGGGACCCAGTACTTC. Translation gives CASSGQGARGTQYF.

This clonotype occurred a few times. The chain joins TRBV5-1 to TRBJ1-2; the match to TRBD1 covers 8 bases. The V segment lost 2 bases and the J segment 7 bases; nucleotides outside the gene matches: 7. This CDR3 spans 14 amino acids. Germline assignment: CDR1 SGHRS and CDR2 YFSETQ. This CDR3 is CASSFDSGGTGYTF. Written as DNA, the CDR3 is TGCGCCAGCAGCTTTGATTCAGGGGGCACTGGCTACACCTTC.

The chain combines TRBV7-9 with TRBJ1-1; D is perhaps TRBD1 (6 bases). The CDR3 has 13 residues. CDR1 is SEHNR, CDR2 FQNEAQ, per germline (reference sequence). The ends were cut back, 4 bases at V and 4 bases at J, with 10 bases in the middle. CDR3 residues: CASSSQGPTEAFF. As DNA, the CDR3 is TGTGCCAGCAGCTCACAGGGTCCCACTGAAGCTTTCTTT.

This clonotype was counted ten times or more. V and J are TRBV7-2 and TRBJ1-1; no clear D. This CDR3 has 13 residues. The V gene lost 2 bases and the J gene lost 6 bases, with 10 bases spanning the gap. Germline lookup yields CDR1 SGHTA and CDR2 FQGNSA. CDR3 sequence (DNA): TGTGCCAGCAGCTTAAGTGCACAAGCTGAAGCTTTCTTT. It encodes CASSLSAQAEAFF.